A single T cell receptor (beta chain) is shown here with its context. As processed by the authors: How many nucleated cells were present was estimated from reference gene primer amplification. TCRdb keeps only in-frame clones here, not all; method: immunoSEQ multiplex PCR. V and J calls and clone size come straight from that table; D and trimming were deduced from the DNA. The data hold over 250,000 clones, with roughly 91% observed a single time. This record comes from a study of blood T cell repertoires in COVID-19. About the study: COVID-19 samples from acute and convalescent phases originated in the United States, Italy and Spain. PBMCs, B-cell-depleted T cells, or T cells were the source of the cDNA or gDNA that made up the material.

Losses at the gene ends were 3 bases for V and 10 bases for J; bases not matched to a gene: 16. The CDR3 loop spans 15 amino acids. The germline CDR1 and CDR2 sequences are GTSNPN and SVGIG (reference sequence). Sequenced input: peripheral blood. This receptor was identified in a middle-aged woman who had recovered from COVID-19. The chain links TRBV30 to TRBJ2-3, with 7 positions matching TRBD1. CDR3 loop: CAWSRQGSPTAAQYF. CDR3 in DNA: TGTGCCTGGAGCCGACAGGGTTCCCCTACCGCCGCGCAGTATTTT.